Included here is one TCR beta chain sequence, with context. What it binds is unknown. Germline CDR1 and CDR2: LNHDA and SQIVND (reference sequence). This CDR3 is 15 amino acids long. V was clipped by 0 bases and J by 4 bases, with 10 bases between them. The sample originates from a study of identical twins. TCRdb reanalysed the 5' RACE reads using MiXCR and keeps one entry per CDR3 protein. The data contain around 250,000 distinct CDR3 sequences, approximately 11% of them singletons. Study results and caveats: The abundant beta clonotypes from cord blood had fewer insertions, and memory repertoires had none of this. Donors were not followed over many years; analysis was cross-sectional. Twins' excess sharing was less marked for out-of-frame beta sequences.

The data also belong to a second study, concerning yellow fever vaccine responses in identical twins. That paper notes: Twins' vaccine T cell responses reportedly seemed partly convergent and partly personalized.

Sequencing was performed on memory (CD45RO+) T cells sorted from blood. The chain carries TRBV19 and TRBJ1-5; D ambiguous. The TCR sequence derives from a woman aged 18 to 35 in good health. CDR3 in DNA: TGTGCCAGTAGTATAGAACACCTCTCTAATCAGCCCCAGCATTTT. Residues: CASSIEHLSNQPQHF.